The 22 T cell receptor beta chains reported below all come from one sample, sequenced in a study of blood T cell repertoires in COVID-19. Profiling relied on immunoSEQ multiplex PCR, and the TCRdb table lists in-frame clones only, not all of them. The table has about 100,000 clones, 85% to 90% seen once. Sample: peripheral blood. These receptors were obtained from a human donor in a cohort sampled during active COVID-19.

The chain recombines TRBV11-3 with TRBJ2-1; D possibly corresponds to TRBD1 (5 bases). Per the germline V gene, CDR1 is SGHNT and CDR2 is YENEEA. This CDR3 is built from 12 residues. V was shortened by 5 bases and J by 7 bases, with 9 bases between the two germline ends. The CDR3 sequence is CASSRGGNEQFF. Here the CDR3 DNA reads TGTGCCAGCAGCAGGGGTGGAAATGAGCAGTTCTTC.

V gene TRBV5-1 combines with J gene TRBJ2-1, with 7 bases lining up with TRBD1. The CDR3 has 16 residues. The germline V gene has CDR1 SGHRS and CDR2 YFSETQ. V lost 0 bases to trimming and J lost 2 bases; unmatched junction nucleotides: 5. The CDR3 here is CASSLVGQDAYNEQFF. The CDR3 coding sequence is TGCGCCAGCAGCTTGGTAGGACAGGACGCCTACAATGAGCAGTTCTTC.

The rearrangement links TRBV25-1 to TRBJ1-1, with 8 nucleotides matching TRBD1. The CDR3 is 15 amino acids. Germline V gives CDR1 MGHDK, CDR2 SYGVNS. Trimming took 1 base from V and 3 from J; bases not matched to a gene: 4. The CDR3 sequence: CASSELVTGDTEAFF. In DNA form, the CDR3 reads TGTGCCAGCAGTGAATTGGTGACAGGGGACACTGAAGCTTTCTTT.

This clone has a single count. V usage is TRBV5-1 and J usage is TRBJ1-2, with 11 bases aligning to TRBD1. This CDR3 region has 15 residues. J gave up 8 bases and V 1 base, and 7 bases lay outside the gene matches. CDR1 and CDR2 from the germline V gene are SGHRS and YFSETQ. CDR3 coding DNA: TGCGCCAGCAGCTTGCAGGGGACAGGGGGTACAGGCTACACCTTC. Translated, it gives CASSLQGTGGTGYTF.

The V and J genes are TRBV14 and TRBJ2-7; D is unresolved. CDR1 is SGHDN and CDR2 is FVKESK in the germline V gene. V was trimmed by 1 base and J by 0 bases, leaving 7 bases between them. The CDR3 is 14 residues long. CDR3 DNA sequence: TGTGCCAGCAGCCAAGGGCGGTACTCCTACGAGCAGTACTTC. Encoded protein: CASSQGRYSYEQYF.

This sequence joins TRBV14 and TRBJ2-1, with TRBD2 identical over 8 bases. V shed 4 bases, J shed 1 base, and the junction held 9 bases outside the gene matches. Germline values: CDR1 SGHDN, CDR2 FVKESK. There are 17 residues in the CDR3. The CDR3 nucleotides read TGTGCCAGCAGCCGACAACCGGGGGGGTCTTCCTACAATGAGCAGTTCTTC. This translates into CASSRQPGGSSYNEQFF. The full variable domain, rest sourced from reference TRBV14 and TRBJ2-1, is EAGVTQFPSHSVIEKGQTVTLRCDPISGHDNLYWYRRVMGKEIKFLLHFVKESKQDESGMPNNRFLAERTGGTYSTLKVQPAELEDSGVYFCASSRQPGGSSYNEQFFGPGTRLTVL.

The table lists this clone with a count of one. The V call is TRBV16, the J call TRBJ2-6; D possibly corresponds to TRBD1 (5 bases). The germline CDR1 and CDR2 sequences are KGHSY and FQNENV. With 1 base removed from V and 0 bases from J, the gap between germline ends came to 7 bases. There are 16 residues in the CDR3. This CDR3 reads CASSQLGDSGANVLTF. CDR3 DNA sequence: TGTGCCAGCAGCCAATTAGGGGACTCTGGGGCCAACGTCCTGACTTTC.

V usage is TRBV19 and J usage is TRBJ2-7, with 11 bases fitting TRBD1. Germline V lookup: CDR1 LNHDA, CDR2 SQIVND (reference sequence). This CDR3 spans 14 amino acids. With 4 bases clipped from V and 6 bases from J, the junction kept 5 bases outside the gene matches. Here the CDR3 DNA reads TGTGCCAGTAGTAGTTGGACAGGGGGCTCCGAGCAGTACTTC. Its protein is CASSSWTGGSEQYF.

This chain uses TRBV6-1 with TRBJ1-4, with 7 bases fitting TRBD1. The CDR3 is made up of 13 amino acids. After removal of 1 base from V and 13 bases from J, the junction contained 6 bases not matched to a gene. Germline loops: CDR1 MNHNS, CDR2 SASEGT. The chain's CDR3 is CASSEGRQGRLFF. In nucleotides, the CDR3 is TGTGCCAGCAGTGAAGGAAGACAGGGTAGACTGTTTTTT.

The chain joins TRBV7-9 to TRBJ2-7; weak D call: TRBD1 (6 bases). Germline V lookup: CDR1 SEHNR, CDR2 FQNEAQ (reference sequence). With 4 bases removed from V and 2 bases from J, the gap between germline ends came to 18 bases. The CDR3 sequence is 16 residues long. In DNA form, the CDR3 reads TGTGCCAGCAGCTCGGGGACACTACTTCAGACCTACGAGCAGTACTTC. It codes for CASSSGTLLQTYEQYF.

CDR3: CASSLALAGGSEQFF. Here the CDR3 DNA reads TGTGCCAGCAGCTTGGCGCTAGCGGGCGGTAGTGAGCAGTTCTTC. This chain connects TRBV7-2 to TRBJ2-1; TRBD2 matches 8 bases. The CDR3 loop spans 15 amino acids. The trim removed 3 bases at V and 9 bases at J, leaving 10 bases unmatched. Per germline, CDR1 SGHTA and CDR2 FQGNSA.

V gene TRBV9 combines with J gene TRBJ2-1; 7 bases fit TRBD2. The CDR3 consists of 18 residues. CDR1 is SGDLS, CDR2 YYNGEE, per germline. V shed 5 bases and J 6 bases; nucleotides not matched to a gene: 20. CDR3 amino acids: CASSTGLYNYPTFNEQFF. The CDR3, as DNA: TGTGCCAGCAGTACGGGACTATATAACTACCCCACCTTCAATGAGCAGTTCTTC.

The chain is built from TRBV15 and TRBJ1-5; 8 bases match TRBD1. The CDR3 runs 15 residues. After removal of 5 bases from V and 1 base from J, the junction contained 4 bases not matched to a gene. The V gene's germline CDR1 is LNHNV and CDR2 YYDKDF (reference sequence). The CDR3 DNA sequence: TGTGCCACCAGCCCGGACAGGGCAAGCAATCAGCCCCAGCATTTT. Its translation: CATSPDRASNQPQHF.

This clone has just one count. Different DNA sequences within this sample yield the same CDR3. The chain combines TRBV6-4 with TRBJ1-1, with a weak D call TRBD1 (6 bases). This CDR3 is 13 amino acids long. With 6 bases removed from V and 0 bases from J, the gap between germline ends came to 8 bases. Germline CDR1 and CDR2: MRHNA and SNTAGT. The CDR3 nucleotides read TGTGCCAGCAGGAGACAGGTGAACACTGAAGCTTTCTTT. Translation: CASRRQVNTEAFF.

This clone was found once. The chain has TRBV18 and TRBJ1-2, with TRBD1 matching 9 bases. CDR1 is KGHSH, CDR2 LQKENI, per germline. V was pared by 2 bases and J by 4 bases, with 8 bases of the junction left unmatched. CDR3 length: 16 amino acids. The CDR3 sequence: CASSPGGQGMFYGYTF. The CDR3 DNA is TGTGCCAGCTCACCAGGGGGACAGGGAATGTTCTATGGCTACACCTTC.

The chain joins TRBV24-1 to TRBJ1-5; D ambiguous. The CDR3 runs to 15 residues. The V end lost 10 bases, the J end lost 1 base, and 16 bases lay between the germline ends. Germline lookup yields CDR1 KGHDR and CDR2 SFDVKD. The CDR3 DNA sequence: TGTGCCACGTTAAGTGTGGAGGAGAGCAATCAGCCCCAGCATTTT. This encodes CATLSVEESNQPQHF.

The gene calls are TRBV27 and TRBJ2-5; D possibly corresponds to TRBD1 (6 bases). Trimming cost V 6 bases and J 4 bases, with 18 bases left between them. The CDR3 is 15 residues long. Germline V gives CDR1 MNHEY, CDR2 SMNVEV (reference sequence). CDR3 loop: CASRTRGTIRETQYF. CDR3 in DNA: TGTGCCAGCAGGACGAGAGGGACAATACGAGAGACCCAGTACTTC.

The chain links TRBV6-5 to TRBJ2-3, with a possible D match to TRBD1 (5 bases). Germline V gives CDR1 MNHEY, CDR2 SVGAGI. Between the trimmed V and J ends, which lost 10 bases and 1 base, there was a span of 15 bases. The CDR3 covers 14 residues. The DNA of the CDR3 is TGTGCCACCAAACTCGGCAGGGGCACAGATACGCAGTATTTT. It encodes CATKLGRGTDTQYF.

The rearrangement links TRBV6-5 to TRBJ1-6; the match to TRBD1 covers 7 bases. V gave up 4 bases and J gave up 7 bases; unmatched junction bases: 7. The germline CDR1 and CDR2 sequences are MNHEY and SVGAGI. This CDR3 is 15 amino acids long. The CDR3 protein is CASSFNQQGNSPLHF. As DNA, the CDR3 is TGTGCCAGCAGTTTTAACCAACAGGGGAATTCACCCCTCCACTTT.

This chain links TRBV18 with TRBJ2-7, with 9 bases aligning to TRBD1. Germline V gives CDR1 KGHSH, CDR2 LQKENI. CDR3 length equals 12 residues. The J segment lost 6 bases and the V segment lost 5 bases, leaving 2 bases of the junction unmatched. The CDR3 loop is CASSTGGAEQYF. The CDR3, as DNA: TGTGCCAGCTCAACAGGGGGCGCCGAGCAGTACTTC.

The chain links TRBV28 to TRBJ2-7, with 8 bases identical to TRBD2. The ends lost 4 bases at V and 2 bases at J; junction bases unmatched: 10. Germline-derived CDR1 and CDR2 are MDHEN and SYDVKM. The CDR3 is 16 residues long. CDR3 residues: CASSSPFGGAPYEQYF. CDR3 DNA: TGTGCCAGCAGTTCCCCTTTCGGGGGGGCCCCCTACGAGCAGTACTTC.

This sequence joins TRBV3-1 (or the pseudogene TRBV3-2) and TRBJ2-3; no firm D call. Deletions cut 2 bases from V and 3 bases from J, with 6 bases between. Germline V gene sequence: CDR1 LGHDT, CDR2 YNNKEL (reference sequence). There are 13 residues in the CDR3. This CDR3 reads CASSQFLTDTQYF. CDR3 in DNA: TGTGCCAGCAGCCAATTCCTAACAGATACGCAGTATTTT.